This T cell receptor (beta chain) was sequenced during a study of T cell responses to AZD1222 COVID-19 vaccine. Findings and limits, study-wide: The study found vaccine-associated CD4 TCRs spanning spike, dominant at 160-218 and 743-854. Two AZD1222 doses significantly raised spike-specific TCR breadth and depth over controls. Donors were largely white British and mainly female; clonal diversity was possibly underestimated.

Assay used: immunoSEQ multiplex PCR; TCRdb lists only in-frame clones, some missing. The sample shows around 110,000 clones, less than 95% of them seen only once. Pooling was applied to second doses at about 4 or about 12 weeks. As for this clone: What it binds is not known.

The source material was peripheral blood, sampled 28 days after the second AZD1222 dose. This receptor was obtained from an adult who received the AZD1222 COVID-19 vaccine.

The chain's CDR3 is CATSSAGGGSNEKLFF. CDR3 DNA sequence: TGTGCCACCAGCAGCGCCGGGGGCGGGAGTAATGAAAAACTGTTTTTT. V is TRBV15 and J is TRBJ1-4; tentatively, D is TRBD1 (6 bases). CDR1 and CDR2 from the germline V gene are LNHNV and YYDKDF (reference sequence). The CDR3 contains 16 residues. The V end was cut by 3 bases, the J end by 4 bases, with 15 bases between.